The rows below give T cell receptor beta chains drawn from one sample of a study of blood T cell repertoires in COVID-19. TCRdb keeps only in-frame clones here, not all; method: immunoSEQ multiplex PCR. Counted here are about 290,000 clones, roughly 80% occurring once; the ten biggest clones make up about 4%. Sequencing was done on a sample of peripheral blood. Every receptor here comes from a woman aged 50 to 60 with active or convalescent COVID-19. Both conserved end residues are part of each CDR3.

v_call | cdr3_aa
TRBV5-8 | CASLTGAGNSPLHF
TRBV5-5 | CASSLVSLRNYGYTF
TRBV27 | CASSLWGQGADNYGYTF
TRBV28 | CASSQGGGTEAFF
TRBV30 | CAWSAPDLGAGYYNEQFF
TRBV18 | CASSPGTGGTEAFF
TRBV14 | CASSPRVGNEKLFF
TRBV19 | CASSTYRTGGTDTQYF
TRBV21-1 | CASSKVTSEGLSSYNEQFF
TRBV3-1/TRBV3-2 | CASSPLFLTQGETQYF
TRBV21-1 | CASSYSRGSYNEQFF